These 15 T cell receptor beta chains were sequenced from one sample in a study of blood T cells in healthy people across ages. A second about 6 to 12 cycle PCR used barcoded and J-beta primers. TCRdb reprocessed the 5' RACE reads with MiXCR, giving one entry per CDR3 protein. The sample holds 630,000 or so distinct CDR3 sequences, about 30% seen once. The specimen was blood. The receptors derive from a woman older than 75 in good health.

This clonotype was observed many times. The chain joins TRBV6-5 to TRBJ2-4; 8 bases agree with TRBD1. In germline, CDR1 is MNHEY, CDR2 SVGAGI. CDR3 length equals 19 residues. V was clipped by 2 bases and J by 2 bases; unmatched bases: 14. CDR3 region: CASSYPGSGGIGTKNIQYF. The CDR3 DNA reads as TGTGCCAGCAGTTACCCAGGGTCAGGGGGCATTGGGACCAAAAACATTCAGTACTTC.

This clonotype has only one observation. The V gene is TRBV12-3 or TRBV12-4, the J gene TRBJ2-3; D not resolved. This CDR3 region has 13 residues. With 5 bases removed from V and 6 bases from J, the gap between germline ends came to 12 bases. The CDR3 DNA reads TGTGCCAGCAGTGGCCTGGGATACGATACGCAGTATTTT. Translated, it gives CASSGLGYDTQYF.

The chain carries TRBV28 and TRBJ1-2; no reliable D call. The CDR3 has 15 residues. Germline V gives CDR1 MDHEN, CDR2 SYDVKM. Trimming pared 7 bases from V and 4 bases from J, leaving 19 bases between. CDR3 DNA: TGTGCCAGCACCCCTTTTTCGGGCAGCCTCTATGGCTACACCTTC. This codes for CASTPFSGSLYGYTF.

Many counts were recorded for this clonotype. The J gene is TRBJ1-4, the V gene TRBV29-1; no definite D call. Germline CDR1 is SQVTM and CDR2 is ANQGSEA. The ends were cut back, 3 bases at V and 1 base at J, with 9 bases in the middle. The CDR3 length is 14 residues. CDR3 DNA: TGCAGCGTTGAGGGATTGGAAACTAATGAAAAACTGTTTTTT. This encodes CSVEGLETNEKLFF. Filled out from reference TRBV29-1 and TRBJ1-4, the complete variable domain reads SAVISQKPSRDICQRGTSLTIQCQVDSQVTMMFWYRQQPGQSLTLIATANQGSEATYESGFVIDKFPISRPNLTFSTLTVSNMSPEDSSIYLCSVEGLETNEKLFFGSGTQLSVL.

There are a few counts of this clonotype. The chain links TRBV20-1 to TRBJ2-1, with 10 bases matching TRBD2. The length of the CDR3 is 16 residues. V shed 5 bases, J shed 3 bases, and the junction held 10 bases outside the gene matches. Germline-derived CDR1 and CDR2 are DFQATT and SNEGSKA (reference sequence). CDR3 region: CSAELRSGGVYNEQFF. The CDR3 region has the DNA TGCAGTGCTGAACTAAGAAGCGGGGGGGTCTACAATGAGCAGTTCTTC.

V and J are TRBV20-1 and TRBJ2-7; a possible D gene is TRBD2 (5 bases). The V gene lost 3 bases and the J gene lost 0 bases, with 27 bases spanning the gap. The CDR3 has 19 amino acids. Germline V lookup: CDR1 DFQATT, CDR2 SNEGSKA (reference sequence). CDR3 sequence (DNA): TGCAGTGCTAGGGGTGATTCGGATAGAATTTTAGGGAGCTCCTACGAGCAGTACTTC. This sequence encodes CSARGDSDRILGSSYEQYF.

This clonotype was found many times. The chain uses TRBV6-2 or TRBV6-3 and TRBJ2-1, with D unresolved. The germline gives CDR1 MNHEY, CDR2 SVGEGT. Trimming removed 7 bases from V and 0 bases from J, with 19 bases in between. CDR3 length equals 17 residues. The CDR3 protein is CASTPFSTSSSYNEQFF. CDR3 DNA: TGTGCCAGCACCCCCTTCTCCACTTCCAGCTCCTACAATGAGCAGTTCTTC.

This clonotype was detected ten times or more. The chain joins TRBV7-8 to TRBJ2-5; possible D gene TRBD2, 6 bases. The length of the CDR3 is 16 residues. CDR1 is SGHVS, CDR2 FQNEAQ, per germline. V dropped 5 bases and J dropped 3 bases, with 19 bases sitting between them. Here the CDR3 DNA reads TGTGCCAGCAGCCCCCGGGGTAGCGGTGTAAAAGAGACCCAGTACTTC. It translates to CASSPRGSGVKETQYF.

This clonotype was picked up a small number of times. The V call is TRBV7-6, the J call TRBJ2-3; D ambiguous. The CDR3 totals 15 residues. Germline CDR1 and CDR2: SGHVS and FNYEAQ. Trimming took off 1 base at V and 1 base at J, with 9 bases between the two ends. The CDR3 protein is CASSLEQLGTDTQYF. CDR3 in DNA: TGTGCCAGCAGCTTAGAGCAACTTGGCACAGATACGCAGTATTTT.

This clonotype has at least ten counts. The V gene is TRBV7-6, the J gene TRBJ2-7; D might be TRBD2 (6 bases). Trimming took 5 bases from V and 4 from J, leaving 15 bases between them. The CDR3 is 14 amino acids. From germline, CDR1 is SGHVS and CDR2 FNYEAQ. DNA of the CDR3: TGTGCCAGCAGCGGTTTGGCAGGGACTTACGAGCAGTACTTC. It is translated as CASSGLAGTYEQYF.

CDR3 loop: CASSRPIGYVQGETQYF. CDR3 DNA sequence: TGTGCCAGCAGCCGCCCCATCGGATACGTCCAGGGAGAGACCCAGTACTTC. The V gene is TRBV6-2 or TRBV6-3, the J gene TRBJ2-5, with D maybe TRBD1 (5 bases). The CDR3 is made up of 17 amino acids. The V gene lost 6 bases and the J gene lost 4 bases, with 24 bases spanning the gap. CDR1 is MNHEY and CDR2 is SVGEGT in the germline V gene.

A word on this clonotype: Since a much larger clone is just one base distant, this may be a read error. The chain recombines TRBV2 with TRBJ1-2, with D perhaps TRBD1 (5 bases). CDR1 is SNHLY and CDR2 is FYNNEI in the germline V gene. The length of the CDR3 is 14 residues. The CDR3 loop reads CASREDRSNYGYTF. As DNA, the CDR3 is TGTGCCAGCAGGGAAGACAGATCTAACTATGGCTACACCTTC.

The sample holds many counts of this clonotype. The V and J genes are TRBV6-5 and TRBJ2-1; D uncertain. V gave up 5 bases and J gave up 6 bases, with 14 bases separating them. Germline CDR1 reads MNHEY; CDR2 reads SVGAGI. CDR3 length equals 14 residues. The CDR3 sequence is CASSDWSRRNEQFF. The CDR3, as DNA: TGTGCCAGCAGTGACTGGAGTCGGCGCAATGAGCAGTTCTTC.

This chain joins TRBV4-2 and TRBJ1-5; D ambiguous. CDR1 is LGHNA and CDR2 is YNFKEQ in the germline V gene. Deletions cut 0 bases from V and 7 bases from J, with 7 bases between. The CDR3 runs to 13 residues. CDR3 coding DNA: TGTGCCAGCAGCCAAGATATCGGCCAGCCCCAGCATTTT. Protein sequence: CASSQDIGQPQHF.

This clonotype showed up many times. The CDR3: CASSARDSTDTQYF. In DNA, the CDR3 is TGTGCCAGCAGCGCCCGGGACAGCACAGATACGCAGTATTTT. The rearrangement links TRBV9 to TRBJ2-3; TRBD1 or TRBD2 may be the D gene (5 bases each). CDR1 and CDR2 from the germline V gene are SGDLS and YYNGEE. The CDR3 loop spans 14 amino acids. The V end was cut by 3 bases, the J end by 0 bases, with 8 bases between. Using reference TRBV9 and TRBJ2-3 for the parts outside the CDR3, the full variable domain is DSGVTQTPKHLITATGQRVTLRCSPRSGDLSVYWYQQSLDQGLQFLIQYYNGEERAKGNILERFSAQQFPDLHSELNLSSLELGDSALYFCASSARDSTDTQYFGPGTRLTVL.